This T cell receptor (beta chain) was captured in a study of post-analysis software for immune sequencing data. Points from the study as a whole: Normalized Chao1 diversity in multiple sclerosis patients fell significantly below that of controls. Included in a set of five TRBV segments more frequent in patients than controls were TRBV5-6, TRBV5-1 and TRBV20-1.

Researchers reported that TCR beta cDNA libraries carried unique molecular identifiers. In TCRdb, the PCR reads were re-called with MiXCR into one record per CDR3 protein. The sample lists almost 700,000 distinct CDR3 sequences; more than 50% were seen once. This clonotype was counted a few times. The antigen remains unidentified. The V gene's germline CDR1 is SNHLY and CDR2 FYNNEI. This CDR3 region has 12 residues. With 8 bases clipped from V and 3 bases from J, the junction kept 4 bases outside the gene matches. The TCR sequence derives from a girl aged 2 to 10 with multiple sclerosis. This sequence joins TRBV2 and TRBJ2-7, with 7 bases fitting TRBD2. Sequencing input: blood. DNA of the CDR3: TGTGCCAGCTCTACTAGCGTCTACGAGCAGTACTTC. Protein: CASSTSVYEQYF.